A single sample is the source of the 11 T cell receptor beta chains below, sequenced in a study of blood T cell repertoires in COVID-19. Generated by immunoSEQ multiplex PCR, the TCRdb table keeps only in-frame clones and is missing some. The table includes tens of thousands of clones, 87% detected once. Sequencing input: peripheral blood. All receptors come from an elderly man with active COVID-19.

The rearrangement joins TRBV10-3 to TRBJ1-2; D may be TRBD1 (6 bases). The CDR3 spans 14 residues. Deletions cut 6 bases from V and 2 bases from J, with 13 bases between. From germline, CDR1 is ENHRY and CDR2 SYGVKD. CDR3 DNA sequence: TGTGCCATCAGACTGGACAGTGCGAACTATGGCTACACCTTC. Translation gives CAIRLDSANYGYTF.

This clone was observed a few times. The V gene is TRBV27, the J gene TRBJ1-5, with 7 bases lining up with TRBD1. V gave up 6 bases and J gave up 0 bases; unmatched junction bases: 5. The CDR3 contains 15 residues. Germline CDR1 is MNHEY and CDR2 is SMNVEV (reference sequence). The CDR3 sequence: CASRGQLYSNQPQHF. CDR3 bases: TGTGCCAGCAGGGGACAGCTCTATAGCAATCAGCCCCAGCATTTT.

V gene TRBV10-1 combines with J gene TRBJ2-7; D gene ambiguous. This CDR3 is built from 12 residues. Trimming took off 3 bases at V and 9 bases at J, with 12 bases between the two ends. Germline values: CDR1 WNHNN, CDR2 SYGVQD (reference sequence). CDR3 loop: CASSDGPGWQYF. The CDR3 bases are TGCGCCAGCAGTGATGGCCCCGGGTGGCAGTACTTC.

The gene calls are TRBV11-2 and TRBJ2-7; tentative D call: TRBD1 (6 bases). CDR1 SGHAT and CDR2 FQNNGV come from the germline V gene. V was cut by 5 bases and J by 3 bases, with 11 bases left in between. The CDR3 is 13 residues long. CDR3 DNA: TGTGCCAGCAGCACGACAGGACTCTACGAGCAGTACTTC. Translated, it gives CASSTTGLYEQYF.

DNA for the CDR3: TGTGCCAGCGGACAGGGGTTGGACATTCAGTACTTC. This codes for CASGQGLDIQYF. The gene calls are TRBV2 and TRBJ2-4; 9 nucleotides align to TRBD1. Germline V gives CDR1 SNHLY, CDR2 FYNNEI. The CDR3 runs to 12 residues. Unmatched junction bases numbered 4, after V lost 8 bases and J lost 8 bases.

This chain joins TRBV6-2 or TRBV6-3 and TRBJ2-1; 13 bases agree with TRBD2. V lost 5 bases to trimming and J lost 6 bases; unmatched junction nucleotides: 7. Germline loops: CDR1 MNHEY, CDR2 SVGEGT. The CDR3 runs 16 residues. CDR3 sequence (DNA): TGTGCCAGCAGTCGACCGGGACTAGCGGGAACCAATGAGCAGTTCTTC. Its translation is CASSRPGLAGTNEQFF.

The V call is TRBV7-8, the J call TRBJ1-2; D gene unclear. The CDR3 is made up of 14 amino acids. Looked up from germline, CDR1 is SGHVS and CDR2 is FQNEAQ. V lost 5 bases to trimming and J lost 7 bases, with 17 bases between them. CDR3 sequence (DNA): TGTGCCAGCAGCCGAGGGAGCCCCTCTCCTGGCTACACCTTC. This encodes CASSRGSPSPGYTF.

This chain connects TRBV6-2 or TRBV6-3 to TRBJ2-7; no clear D gene. Germline V CDR1 and CDR2: MNHEY, SVGEGT. Deletions cut 1 base from V and 3 bases from J, with 7 bases between. This CDR3 has 13 residues. In DNA form, the CDR3 reads TGTGCCAGCAGTTACTTGTCCGTCTACGAGCAGTACTTC. Its translation is CASSYLSVYEQYF.

The chain uses TRBV27 and TRBJ2-7; D possibly corresponds to TRBD1 (5 bases). Per the germline V gene, CDR1 is MNHEY and CDR2 is SMNVEV (reference sequence). V was shortened by 10 bases and J by 6 bases, with 19 bases between the two germline ends. The CDR3 runs 13 residues. This CDR3 is CATARQGFSEQYF. CDR3 bases: TGTGCCACCGCCAGGCAGGGTTTCTCCGAGCAGTACTTC.

This chain connects TRBV11-2 to TRBJ2-7, with 8 bases matching TRBD2. Germline assignment: CDR1 SGHAT and CDR2 FQNNGV. Trimming took 2 bases from V and 3 from J; bases not matched to a gene: 9. This CDR3 contains 16 residues. DNA of the CDR3: TGTGCCAGCAGCTTATGGGCGAGCGGGAGTGACTACGAGCAGTACTTC. This translates into CASSLWASGSDYEQYF. Variable domain in full (rest from reference TRBV11-2 and TRBJ2-7): EAGVAQSPRYKIIEKRQSVAFWCNPISGHATLYWYQQILGQGPKLLIQFQNNGVVDDSQLPKDRFSAERLKGVDSTLKIQPAKLEDSAVYLCASSLWASGSDYEQYFGPGTRLTVT.

The V call is TRBV28, the J call TRBJ2-7; 10 bases fit TRBD1. The CDR3 length is 14 residues. V trimming: 6 bases; J trimming: 4 bases; junction bases outside the gene matches: 6. CDR1 and CDR2 (germline): MDHEN, SYDVKM. The CDR3 is CASRIDRGPYEQYF. For the CDR3, the DNA is TGTGCCAGCAGGATCGACAGGGGGCCGTACGAGCAGTACTTC.